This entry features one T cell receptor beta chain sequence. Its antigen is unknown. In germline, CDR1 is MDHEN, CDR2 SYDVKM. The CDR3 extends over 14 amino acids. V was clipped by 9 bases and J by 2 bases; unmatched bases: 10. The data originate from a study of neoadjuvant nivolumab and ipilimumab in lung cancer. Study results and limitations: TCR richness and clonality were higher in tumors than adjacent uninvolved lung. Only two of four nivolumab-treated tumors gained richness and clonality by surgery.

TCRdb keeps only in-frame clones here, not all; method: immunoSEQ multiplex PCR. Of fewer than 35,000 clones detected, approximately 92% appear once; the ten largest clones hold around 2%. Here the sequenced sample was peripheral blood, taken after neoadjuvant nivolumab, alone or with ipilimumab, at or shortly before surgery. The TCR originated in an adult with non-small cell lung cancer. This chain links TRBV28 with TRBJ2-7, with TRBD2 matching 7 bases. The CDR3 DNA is TGTGCCAGTAAAAGGATAGCGGGTCCCTACGAGCAGTACTTC. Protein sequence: CASKRIAGPYEQYF.